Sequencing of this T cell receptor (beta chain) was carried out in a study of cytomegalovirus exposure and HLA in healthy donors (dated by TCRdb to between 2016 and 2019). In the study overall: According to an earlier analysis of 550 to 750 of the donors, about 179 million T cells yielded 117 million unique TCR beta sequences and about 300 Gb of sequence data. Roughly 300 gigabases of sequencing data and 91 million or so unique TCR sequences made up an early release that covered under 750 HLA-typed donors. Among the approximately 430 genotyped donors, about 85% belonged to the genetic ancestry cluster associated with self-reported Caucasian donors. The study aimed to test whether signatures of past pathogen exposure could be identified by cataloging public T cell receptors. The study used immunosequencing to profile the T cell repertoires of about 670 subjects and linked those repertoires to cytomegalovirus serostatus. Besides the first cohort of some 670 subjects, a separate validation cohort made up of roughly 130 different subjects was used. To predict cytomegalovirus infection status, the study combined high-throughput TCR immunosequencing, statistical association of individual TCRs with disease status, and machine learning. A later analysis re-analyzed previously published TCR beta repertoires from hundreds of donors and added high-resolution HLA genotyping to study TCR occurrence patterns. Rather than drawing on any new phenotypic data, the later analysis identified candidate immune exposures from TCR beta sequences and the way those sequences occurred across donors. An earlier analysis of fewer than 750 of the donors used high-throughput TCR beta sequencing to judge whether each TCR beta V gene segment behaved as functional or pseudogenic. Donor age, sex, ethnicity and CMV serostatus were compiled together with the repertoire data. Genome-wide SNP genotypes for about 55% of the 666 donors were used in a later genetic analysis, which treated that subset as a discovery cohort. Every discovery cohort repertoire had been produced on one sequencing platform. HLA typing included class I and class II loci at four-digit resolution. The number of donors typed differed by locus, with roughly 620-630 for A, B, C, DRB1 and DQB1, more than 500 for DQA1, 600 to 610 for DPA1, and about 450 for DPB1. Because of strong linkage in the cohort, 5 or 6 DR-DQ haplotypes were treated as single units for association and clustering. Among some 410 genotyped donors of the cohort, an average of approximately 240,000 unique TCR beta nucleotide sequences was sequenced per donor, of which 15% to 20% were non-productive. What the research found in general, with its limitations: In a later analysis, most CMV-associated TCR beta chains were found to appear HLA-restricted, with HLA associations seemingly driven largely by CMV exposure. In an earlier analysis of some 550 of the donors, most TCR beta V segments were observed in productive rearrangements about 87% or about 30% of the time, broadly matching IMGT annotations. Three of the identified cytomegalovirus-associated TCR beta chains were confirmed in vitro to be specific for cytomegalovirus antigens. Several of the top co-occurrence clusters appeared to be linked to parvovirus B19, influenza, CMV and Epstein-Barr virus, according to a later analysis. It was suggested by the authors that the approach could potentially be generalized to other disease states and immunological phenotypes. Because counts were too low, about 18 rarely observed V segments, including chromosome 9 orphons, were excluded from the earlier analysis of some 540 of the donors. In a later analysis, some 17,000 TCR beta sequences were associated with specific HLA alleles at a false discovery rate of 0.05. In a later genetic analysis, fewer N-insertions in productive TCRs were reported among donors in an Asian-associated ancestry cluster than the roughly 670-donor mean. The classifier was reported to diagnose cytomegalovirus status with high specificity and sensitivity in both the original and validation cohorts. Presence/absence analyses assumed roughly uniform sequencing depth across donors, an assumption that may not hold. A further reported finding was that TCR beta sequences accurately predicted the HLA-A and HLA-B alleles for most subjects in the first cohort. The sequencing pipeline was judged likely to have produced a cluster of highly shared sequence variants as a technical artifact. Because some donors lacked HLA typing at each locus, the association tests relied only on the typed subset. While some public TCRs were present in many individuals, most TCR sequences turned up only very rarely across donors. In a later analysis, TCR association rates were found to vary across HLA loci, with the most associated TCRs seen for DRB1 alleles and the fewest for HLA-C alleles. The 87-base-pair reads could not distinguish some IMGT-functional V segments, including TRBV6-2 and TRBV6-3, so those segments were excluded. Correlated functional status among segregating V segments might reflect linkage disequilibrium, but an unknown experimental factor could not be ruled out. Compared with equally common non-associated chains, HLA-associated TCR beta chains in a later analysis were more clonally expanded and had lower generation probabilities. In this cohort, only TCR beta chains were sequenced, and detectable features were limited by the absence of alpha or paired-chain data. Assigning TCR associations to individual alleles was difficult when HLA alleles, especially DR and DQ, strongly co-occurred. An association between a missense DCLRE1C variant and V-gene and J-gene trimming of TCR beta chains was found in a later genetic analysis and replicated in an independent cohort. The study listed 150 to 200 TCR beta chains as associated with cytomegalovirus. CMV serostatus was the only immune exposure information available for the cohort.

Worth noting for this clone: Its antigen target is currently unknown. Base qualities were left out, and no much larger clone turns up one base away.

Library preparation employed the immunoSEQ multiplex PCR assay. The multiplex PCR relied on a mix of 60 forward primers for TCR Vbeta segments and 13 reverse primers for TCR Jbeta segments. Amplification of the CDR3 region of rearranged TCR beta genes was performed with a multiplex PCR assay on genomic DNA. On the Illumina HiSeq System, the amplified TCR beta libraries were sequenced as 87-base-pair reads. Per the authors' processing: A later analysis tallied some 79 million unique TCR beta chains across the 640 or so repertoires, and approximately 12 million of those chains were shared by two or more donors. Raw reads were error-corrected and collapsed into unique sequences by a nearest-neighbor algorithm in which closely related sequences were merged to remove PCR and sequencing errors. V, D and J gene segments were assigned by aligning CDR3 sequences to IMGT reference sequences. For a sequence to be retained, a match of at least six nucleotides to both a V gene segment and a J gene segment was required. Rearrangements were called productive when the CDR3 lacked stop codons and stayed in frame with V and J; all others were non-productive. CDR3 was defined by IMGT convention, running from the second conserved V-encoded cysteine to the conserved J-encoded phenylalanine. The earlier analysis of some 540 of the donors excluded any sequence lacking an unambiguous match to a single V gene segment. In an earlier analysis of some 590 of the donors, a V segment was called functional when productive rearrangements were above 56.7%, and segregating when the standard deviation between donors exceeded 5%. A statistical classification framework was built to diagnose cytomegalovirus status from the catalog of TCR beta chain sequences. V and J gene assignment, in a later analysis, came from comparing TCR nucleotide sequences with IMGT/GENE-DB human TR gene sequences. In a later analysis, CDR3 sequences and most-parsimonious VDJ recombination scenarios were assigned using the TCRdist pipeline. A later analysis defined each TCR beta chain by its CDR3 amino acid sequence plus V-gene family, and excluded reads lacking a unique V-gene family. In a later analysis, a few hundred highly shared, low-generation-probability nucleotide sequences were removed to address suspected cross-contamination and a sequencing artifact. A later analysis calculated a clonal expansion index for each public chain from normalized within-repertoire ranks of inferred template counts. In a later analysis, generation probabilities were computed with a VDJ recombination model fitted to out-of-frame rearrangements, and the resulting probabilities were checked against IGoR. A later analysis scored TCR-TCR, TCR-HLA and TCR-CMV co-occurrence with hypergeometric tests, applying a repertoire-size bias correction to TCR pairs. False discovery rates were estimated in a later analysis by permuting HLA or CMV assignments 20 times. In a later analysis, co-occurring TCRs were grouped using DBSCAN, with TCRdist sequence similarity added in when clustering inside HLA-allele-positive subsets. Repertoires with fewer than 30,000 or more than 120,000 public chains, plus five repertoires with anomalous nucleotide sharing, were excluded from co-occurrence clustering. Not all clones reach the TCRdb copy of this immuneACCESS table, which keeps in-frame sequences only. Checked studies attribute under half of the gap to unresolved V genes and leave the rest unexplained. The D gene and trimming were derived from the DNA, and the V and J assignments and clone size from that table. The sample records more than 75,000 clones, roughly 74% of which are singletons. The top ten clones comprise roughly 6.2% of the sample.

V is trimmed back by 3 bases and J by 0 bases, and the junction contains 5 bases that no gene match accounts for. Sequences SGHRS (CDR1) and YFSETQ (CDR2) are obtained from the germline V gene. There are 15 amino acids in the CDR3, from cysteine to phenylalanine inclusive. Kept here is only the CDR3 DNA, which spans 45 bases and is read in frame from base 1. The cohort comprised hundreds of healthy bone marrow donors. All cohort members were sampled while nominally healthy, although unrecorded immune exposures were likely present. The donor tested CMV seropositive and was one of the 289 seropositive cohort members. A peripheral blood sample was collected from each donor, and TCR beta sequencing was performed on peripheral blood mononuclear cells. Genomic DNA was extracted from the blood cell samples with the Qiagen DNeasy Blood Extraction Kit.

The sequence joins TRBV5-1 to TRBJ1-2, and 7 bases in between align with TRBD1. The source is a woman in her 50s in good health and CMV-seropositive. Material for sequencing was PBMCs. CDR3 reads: CASSWGQGANYGYTF. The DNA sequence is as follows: TGCGCCAGCAGCTGGGGCCAGGGGGCTAACTATGGCTACACCTTC.